Each of the 24 T cell receptor beta chains below was sequenced from the same sample in a study of blood T cell repertoires in COVID-19. Profiling relied on immunoSEQ multiplex PCR, and the TCRdb table lists in-frame clones only, not all of them. The table lists approximately 240,000 clones, less than 85% of them singletons. Source material: peripheral blood. The receptors were gathered from an elderly woman with active or convalescent COVID-19.

V and J are TRBV6-5 and TRBJ1-2, with TRBD1 identical over 9 bases. CDR1 and CDR2 (germline): MNHEY, SVGAGI. J was trimmed by 3 bases and V by 5 bases; bases with no gene match: 4. This CDR3 is 14 amino acids long. The CDR3 DNA follows: TGTGCCAGCAGTCAACAGGGGGCGGACTATGGCTACACCTTC. This codes for CASSQQGADYGYTF.

This clone was counted once. This chain joins TRBV15 and TRBJ1-2; 9 bases match TRBD1. The CDR3 totals 13 residues. The V gene end was trimmed by 5 bases and the J gene end by 7 bases; junction bases not matched to a gene: 5. Germline V CDR1 and CDR2: LNHNV, YYDKDF (reference sequence). The CDR3 region has the DNA TGTGCCACCAGCGGCGGGACAGGGTCTGGCTACACCTTC. Protein product: CATSGGTGSGYTF.

The chain carries TRBV18 and TRBJ1-2; 8 bases agree with TRBD1. The germline CDR1 and CDR2 sequences are KGHSH and LQKENI. J gave up 6 bases and V 3 bases, and 6 bases lay outside the gene matches. CDR3 length equals 14 residues. The CDR3 nucleotides are TGTGCCAGCTCACCCCGACAGGGGCGCGATGGCTACACCTTC. This encodes CASSPRQGRDGYTF.

This chain links TRBV2 with TRBJ1-5, with 7 bases lining up with TRBD1. The CDR3 consists of 13 residues. V lost 7 bases, J lost 4 bases, and 4 bases stayed unmatched. Germline V lookup: CDR1 SNHLY, CDR2 FYNNEI. The CDR3: CASNWDSNQPQHF. The DNA of the CDR3 is TGTGCCAGCAATTGGGACAGTAATCAGCCCCAGCATTTT. Using reference TRBV2 and TRBJ1-5 for the parts outside the CDR3, the full variable domain is EPEVTQTPSHQVTQMGQEVILRCVPISNHLYFYWYRQILGQKVEFLVSFYNNEISEKSEIFDDQFSVERPDGSNFTLKIRSTKLEDSAMYFCASNWDSNQPQHFGDGTRLSIL.

The chain links TRBV20-1 to TRBJ2-7; D remains ambiguous. CDR1 DFQATT and CDR2 SNEGSKA come from the germline V gene (reference sequence). V lost 2 bases, J lost 6 bases, and 8 bases lay in between. The CDR3 covers 11 residues. This CDR3 reads CSARSLSEQYF. DNA for the CDR3: TGCAGTGCTAGATCGCTCAGCGAGCAGTACTTC.

This CDR3 reads CASSEWGQGSEQYF. The DNA of the CDR3 is TGCGCCAGCAGTGAGTGGGGGCAGGGGTCCGAGCAGTACTTC. The chain is built from TRBV10-1 and TRBJ2-7; TRBD1 is a possible D gene (6 bases). The germline V gene encodes CDR1 WNHNN and CDR2 SYGVQD (reference sequence). This CDR3 is built from 14 residues. V was clipped by 1 base and J by 6 bases, with 13 bases between them.

V is TRBV24-1 and J is TRBJ2-2; D might be TRBD1 (6 bases). Trimming removed 7 bases from V and 2 bases from J, with 10 bases in between. This CDR3 is built from 14 residues. The germline V gene has CDR1 KGHDR and CDR2 SFDVKD. The CDR3 DNA reads TGTGCCACCAGGGGACATCAAAACACCGGGGAGCTGTTTTTT. The encoded protein is CATRGHQNTGELFF.

The chain couples TRBV30 to TRBJ1-5; a possible D gene is TRBD1 (5 bases). V gave up 3 bases and J gave up 5 bases, with 11 bases separating them. The CDR3 length is 13 residues. Per germline, CDR1 GTSNPN and CDR2 SVGIG (reference sequence). CDR3 nucleotide sequence: TGTGCCTGGAGCCCGGACAACTATCAGCCCCAGCATTTT. Its protein product is CAWSPDNYQPQHF. Filled out from reference TRBV30 and TRBJ1-5, the complete variable domain reads SQTIHQWPATLVQPVGSPLSLECTVEGTSNPNLYWYRQAAGRGLQLLFYSVGIGQISSEVPQNLSASRPQDRQFILSSKKLLLSDSGFYLCAWSPDNYQPQHFGDGTRLSIL.

In the case of this clone: Other DNA sequences in the sample encode the same CDR3. V and J are TRBV5-4 and TRBJ1-1; no definite D call. Germline loops: CDR1 SGHNT, CDR2 YYREEE (reference sequence). V lost 2 bases to trimming and J lost 1 base, with 6 bases between them. The CDR3 has 13 residues. DNA for the CDR3: TGTGCCAGCAGCTTAGCCGGGAACACTGAAGCTTTCTTT. Its translation: CASSLAGNTEAFF.

The chain links TRBV3-1 (or the pseudogene TRBV3-2) to TRBJ2-1, with TRBD2 matching 14 bases. Germline loops: CDR1 LGHDT, CDR2 YNNKEL (reference sequence). The trim removed 5 bases at V and 2 bases at J, leaving 8 bases unmatched. This CDR3 has 18 residues. The CDR3 protein is CASSSGLAGGPAYNEQFF. CDR3 in DNA: TGTGCCAGCAGCTCCGGACTAGCGGGAGGCCCAGCCTACAATGAGCAGTTCTTC.

This clone has a single count. The V gene is TRBV9, the J gene TRBJ1-2; D is possibly TRBD1 (5 bases). This CDR3 contains 17 residues. Germline-derived CDR1 and CDR2 are SGDLS and YYNGEE. Trimming took off 0 bases at V and 3 bases at J, with 18 bases between the two ends. Written as DNA, the CDR3 is TGTGCCAGCAGCGTAGCTTTCGGACAAAAACGAGACTATGGCTACACCTTC. Translated, it gives CASSVAFGQKRDYGYTF.

The rearrangement links TRBV28 to TRBJ2-7, with TRBD1 matching 9 bases. V trimming: 7 bases; J trimming: 4 bases; junction bases outside the gene matches: 8. Germline V lookup: CDR1 MDHEN, CDR2 SYDVKM. CDR3 length: 14 amino acids. The CDR3: CASTYPGQGYEQYF. Written as DNA, the CDR3 is TGTGCCAGCACCTATCCGGGACAGGGTTACGAGCAGTACTTC.

A few counts support this clone. The chain recombines TRBV2 with TRBJ1-4; 7 bases line up with TRBD1. V trimming: 7 bases; J trimming: 2 bases; junction bases outside the gene matches: 1. This CDR3 has 13 amino acids. The germline V gene encodes CDR1 SNHLY and CDR2 FYNNEI. CDR3 region: CASTGQTNEKLFF. CDR3 coding DNA: TGTGCCAGCACGGGACAGACTAATGAAAAACTGTTTTTT.

The chain combines TRBV7-9 with TRBJ2-3; D is possibly TRBD2 (5 bases). Germline V gene sequence: CDR1 SEHNR, CDR2 FQNEAQ (reference sequence). CDR3 size: 14 residues. V lost 5 bases to trimming and J lost 1 base, with 10 bases between them. CDR3 sequence: CASSESGGTDTQYF. The CDR3 nucleotides read TGTGCCAGCAGCGAGTCCGGGGGCACAGATACGCAGTATTTT.

This clone was observed a few times. This CDR3 is CASSLLAGGLNEQFF. CDR3 bases: TGTGCCAGCAGCCTACTAGCGGGAGGCCTAAATGAGCAGTTCTTC. The chain is built from TRBV3-1 (or the pseudogene TRBV3-2) and TRBJ2-1; TRBD2 matches 12 bases. After removal of 4 bases from V and 7 bases from J, the junction contained 5 bases not matched to a gene. Germline loops: CDR1 LGHDT, CDR2 YNNKEL (reference sequence). The CDR3 runs to 15 residues.

The chain joins TRBV14 to TRBJ1-2, with no clear D. Trimming took 1 base from V and 8 from J, leaving 14 bases between them. The CDR3 extends over 14 amino acids. Germline CDR1 SGHDN, CDR2 FVKESK. The CDR3 reads CASSQVRGSGGYTF. The CDR3 DNA is TGTGCCAGCAGCCAAGTTCGGGGATCCGGCGGCTACACCTTC.

The chain links TRBV4-1 to TRBJ2-5, with a weak D call TRBD1 (5 bases). Germline lookup yields CDR1 MGHRA and CDR2 YSYEKL. Trimming left V 3 bases short and J 6 bases short, with 17 bases between. The CDR3 is 15 amino acids. The CDR3 protein is CASSHAQELLKTQYF. CDR3 coding DNA: TGCGCCAGCAGCCACGCACAGGAGCTACTAAAGACCCAGTACTTC.

In regard to this clone: Other DNA sequences in this specimen translate into the identical CDR3. The V call is TRBV28, the J call TRBJ1-2; D remains ambiguous. V was shortened by 4 bases and J by 7 bases, with 10 bases between the two germline ends. The germline V gene encodes CDR1 MDHEN and CDR2 SYDVKM. The CDR3 loop spans 12 amino acids. CDR3 coding DNA: TGTGCCAGCAGTTCCGGAACGGGTGGCTACACCTTC. Amino acids: CASSSGTGGYTF.

The chain combines TRBV24-1 with TRBJ2-3, with TRBD2 matching 7 bases. V lost 1 base and J lost 6; bases outside the gene matches: 6. CDR1 and CDR2 from the germline V gene are KGHDR and SFDVKD. CDR3 length equals 15 residues. CDR3 coding DNA: TGTGCCACCAGTGATTTTTGGAACGGGGGGGATACGCAGTATTTT. Translated, it gives CATSDFWNGGDTQYF.

This rearrangement joins TRBV3-1 (or the pseudogene TRBV3-2) to TRBJ1-1, with a tentative D call TRBD1 (5 bases). CDR1 is LGHDT and CDR2 is YNNKEL in the germline V gene (reference sequence). V shed 6 bases and J shed 7 bases, with 9 bases lying between them. The length of the CDR3 is 11 residues. CDR3 DNA sequence: TGTGCCAGCAGAGGACAATTTGAAGCTTTCTTT. Its translation: CASRGQFEAFF.

The rearrangement joins TRBV19 to TRBJ1-1; 7 positions agree with TRBD1. V shed 5 bases and J 4 bases; nucleotides not matched to a gene: 7. The CDR3 sequence is 14 residues long. Germline V gene data show CDR1 as LNHDA and CDR2 as SQIVND (reference sequence). The CDR3 DNA sequence: TGTGCCAGTAGTCGGACAGGAAAGTCCACTGAAGCTTTCTTT. Translated: CASSRTGKSTEAFF.

The chain uses TRBV10-3 and TRBJ2-5; 12 bases are shared with TRBD2. The CDR3 has 15 amino acids. V lost 0 bases and J lost 6; bases outside the gene matches: 2. Germline values: CDR1 ENHRY, CDR2 SYGVKD. The CDR3 loop reads CAISESTSGGQTQYF. CDR3 nucleotide sequence: TGTGCCATCAGTGAGTCAACTAGCGGGGGGCAGACCCAGTACTTC.

The chain joins TRBV6-1 to TRBJ2-7, with D perhaps TRBD1 (6 bases). CDR3 length: 13 amino acids. Trimming pared 2 bases from V and 4 bases from J, leaving 9 bases between. CDR1 is MNHNS, CDR2 SASEGT, per germline. CDR3 coding DNA: TGTGCCAGCAGTGAACAGGGGTCGTACGAGCAGTACTTC. Protein: CASSEQGSYEQYF.

The chain couples TRBV27 to TRBJ1-1; the match to TRBD1 covers 7 bases. This CDR3 has 15 residues. The germline gives CDR1 MNHEY, CDR2 SMNVEV (reference sequence). The V and J ends lost 5 bases and 1 base, in that order; junction bases with no gene match: 7. The CDR3 nucleotides are TGTGCCAGCAGTCCACAGACAGGGTCGAACACTGAAGCTTTCTTT. Translation gives CASSPQTGSNTEAFF.